This paragraph reports one T cell receptor beta chain. This table comes from immunoSEQ multiplex PCR, and its TCRdb copy is limited to in-frame clones, with some not included. Here the sample spans 300,000 or so clones, approximately 87% being singletons. These data are taken from a study of blood T cell repertoires in COVID-19. Patients from Seattle were sampled longitudinally, starting during active infection. Material for sequencing was peripheral blood. The TCR comes from a woman aged 25 to 39 with COVID-19, enrolled during active disease.

CDR3 in DNA: TGCAGCGTTACCGGGACAGGGGGCTCTGACTATGGCTACACCTTC. Its protein product is CSVTGTGGSDYGYTF. V is TRBV29-1 and J is TRBJ1-2; 12 bases are a match to TRBD1. After removal of 5 bases from V and 3 bases from J, the junction contained 7 bases not matched to a gene. This CDR3 is 15 amino acids long. Germline V CDR1 and CDR2: SQVTM, ANQGSEA.